This section outlines one T cell receptor (beta chain) sequence together with its context. The data stem from a study of CD8 T cells in Susac syndrome. V lost 1 base and J 3 bases, leaving 7 bases between the germline ends. This CDR3 region has 13 residues. Germline-derived CDR1 and CDR2 are DFQATT and SNEGSKA (reference sequence). A quantity of about 0.5 to 1 ug RNA underwent reverse transcription using random hexamers. TCRdb re-analysed the immunoSEQ multiplex PCR reads in MiXCR, keeping a single row per CDR3 protein. The sample consists of about 400,000 distinct CDR3 sequences, around 85% of them appearing once.

The sample comprised CD8+ T cells from PBMCs. This clonotype was obtained from a human donor with multiple sclerosis. The gene calls are TRBV20-1 and TRBJ2-1, with D tentatively TRBD2 (5 bases). The CDR3 DNA is TGCAGTGCTAGAGGAGGACTCTACAATGAGCAGTTCTTC. This encodes CSARGGLYNEQFF.